The T cell receptor beta chain described here comes from a study of blood T cells in healthy people across ages. The study, taken as a whole, reports: Compared with aged donors, long-lived donors showed fewer expanded clones, suggesting selection. Roughly linear age-related decline in beta diversity appeared, significant by age around 36.

Germline CDR1 reads WSHSY; CDR2 reads SAAADI. The CDR3 is 13 residues long. Deletions cut 5 bases from V and 9 bases from J, with 14 bases between. Next came a second PCR, run for roughly 6 to 11 cycles, which used a sample-barcoded 5' primer along with a J-beta primer mix. A template-switch adaptor with 12 random nucleotides tagged each cDNA molecule. TCRdb re-analysed the 5' RACE reads in MiXCR, keeping a single row per CDR3 protein. The sample has about 1.5 million distinct CDR3 sequences, approximately 42% seen once; the top ten hold roughly 8.2%. Turning to this clonotype: Its antigen is not known.

The chain joins TRBV10-2 to TRBJ2-1, with D possibly being TRBD2 (5 bases). This TCR was sampled from a woman younger than 35 in good health. The specimen was blood. DNA for the CDR3: TGCGCCAGCAGTCTGGACCCGGCGGGTGAGCAGTTCTTC. It yields the protein CASSLDPAGEQFF.